One sample yielded the 4 T cell receptor beta chains listed below, sequenced in a study of T cells in localized non-small cell lung cancer. Clones were read by immunoSEQ multiplex PCR, and TCRdb kept only the in-frame ones, dropping some. Of some 130,000 clones in the sample, 70% to 90% were seen once. The sequencing here drew on peripheral blood, taken before any cancer treatment. Receptors were obtained from an older female donor with stage I lung adenocarcinoma.

The CDR3 reads CAWSARDRVHYGYTF. As DNA, the CDR3 is TGTGCCTGGAGTGCCCGGGACAGGGTGCACTATGGCTACACCTTC. The chain combines TRBV30 with TRBJ1-2, with 9 bases aligning to TRBD1. The CDR3 spans 15 residues. From germline, CDR1 is GTSNPN and CDR2 SVGIG (reference sequence). V trimming: 1 base; J trimming: 3 bases; junction bases outside the gene matches: 6. The variable domain in full, with the rest retrieved from reference TRBV30 and TRBJ1-2, is SQTIHQWPATLVQPVGSPLSLECTVEGTSNPNLYWYRQAAGRGLQLLFYSVGIGQISSEVPQNLSASRPQDRQFILSSKKLLLSDSGFYLCAWSARDRVHYGYTFGSGTRLTVV.

CDR3 bases: TGTGCCAGCAGCCCAAGGAGGGGGCGTCGAGAAAATTCACCCCTCCACTTT. Translation: CASSPRRGRRENSPLHF. The chain employs TRBV4-2 and TRBJ1-6; 7 bases fit TRBD1. Germline lookup yields CDR1 LGHNA and CDR2 YNFKEQ. With V trimmed by 4 bases and J by 7 bases, 13 bases remained unmatched. The CDR3 is made up of 17 amino acids.

This clone was detected once. V is TRBV15 and J is TRBJ2-1; D uncertain. The germline gives CDR1 LNHNV, CDR2 YYDKDF (reference sequence). The CDR3 runs to 15 residues. Trimming took off 1 base at V and 3 bases at J, with 10 bases between the two ends. CDR3 amino acids: CATSRVTRSYNEQFF. DNA for the CDR3: TGTGCCACCAGCAGAGTTACCCGAAGCTACAATGAGCAGTTCTTC.

This clone showed up just once. This rearrangement joins TRBV18 to TRBJ2-5, with D possibly being TRBD2 (6 bases). This CDR3 has 15 amino acids. V shed 2 bases and J shed 5 bases, with 15 bases lying between them. Germline V gene data show CDR1 as KGHSH and CDR2 as LQKENI. CDR3 nucleotides: TGTGCCAGCTCACCAGGAGGGTCCCCGGGCGAGACCCAGTACTTC. This encodes CASSPGGSPGETQYF.